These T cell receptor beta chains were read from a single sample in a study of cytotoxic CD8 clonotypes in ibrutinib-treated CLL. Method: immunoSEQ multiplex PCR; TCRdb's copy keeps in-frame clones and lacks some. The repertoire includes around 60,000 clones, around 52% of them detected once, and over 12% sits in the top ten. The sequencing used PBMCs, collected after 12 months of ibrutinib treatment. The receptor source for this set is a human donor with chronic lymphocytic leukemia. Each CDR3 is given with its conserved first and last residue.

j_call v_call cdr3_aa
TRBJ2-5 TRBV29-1 CSVYGDGQKTQYF
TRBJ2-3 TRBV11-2 CASSLPGTDTQYF
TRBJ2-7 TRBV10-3 CATRGGGEQYF
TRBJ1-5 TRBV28 CASTPGSGYQPQHF
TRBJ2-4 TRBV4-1 CASSQTPGENIQYF
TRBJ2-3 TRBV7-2 CASSLRVDPEDF
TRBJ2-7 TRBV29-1 CSVGGLAGLSSYEQYF
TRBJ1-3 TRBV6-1 CASSEQGLSSGNTIYF
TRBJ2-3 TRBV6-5 CASSGPSSTDTQYF
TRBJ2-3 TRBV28 CASSLGGRAVDTQYF
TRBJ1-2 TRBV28 CASSPGLLGTGGYTF
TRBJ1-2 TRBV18 CASSPDFRTGRKGYTF
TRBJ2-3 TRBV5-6 CASSLFLGPGEADTQYF
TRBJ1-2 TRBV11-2 CASRRGGAEGYTF
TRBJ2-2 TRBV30 CAWSQGGRATPNTGELFF
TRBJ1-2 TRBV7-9 CASSPRGTGGSYGYTF
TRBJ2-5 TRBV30 CAWSISGAPYF
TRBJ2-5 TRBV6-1 CASQLAGGRETQYF
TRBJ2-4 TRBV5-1 CASSWDSSKGKNIQYF
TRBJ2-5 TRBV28 CASSLSAPGAGEETQYF
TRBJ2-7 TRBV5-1 CASSLRTGLKEQYF
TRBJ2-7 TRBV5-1 CASSLLGQGFYEQYF
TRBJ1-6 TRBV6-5 CASSYRYSPLHF
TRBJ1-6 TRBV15 CATSRVRGGVYNSPLHF
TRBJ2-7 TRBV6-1 CAVSGHLYEQYF
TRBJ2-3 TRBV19 CASSPNRLAGPPPGTDTQYF
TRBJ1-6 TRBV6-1 CASSELPGQEESPLHF
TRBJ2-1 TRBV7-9 CASSLYQQGHNEQFF
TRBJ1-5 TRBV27 CASRPPGGQGNQPQHF
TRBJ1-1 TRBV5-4 CASSPQVGTEAFF
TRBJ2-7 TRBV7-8 CASSLAPLTSGITYEQYF
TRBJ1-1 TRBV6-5 CASSTTDRTAEAFF
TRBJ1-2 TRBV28 CASSTGGGSSYGYTF
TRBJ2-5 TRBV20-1 CSASSGETQYF
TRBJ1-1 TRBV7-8 CASGSGGSNTEAFF
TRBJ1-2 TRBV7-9 CASSPDGGGNYGYTF
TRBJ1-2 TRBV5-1 CASSKDPGHYGYTF
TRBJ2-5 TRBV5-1 CASSPPSGRRGETQYF
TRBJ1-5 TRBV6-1 CASSGMPGNQPQHF
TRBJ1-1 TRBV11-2 CASSPPGWENTEAFF
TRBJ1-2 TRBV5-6 CASSLVLAAEGYTF
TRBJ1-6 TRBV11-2 CASSTDRGWVDSPLHF
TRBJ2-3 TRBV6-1 CASSETIPQYF
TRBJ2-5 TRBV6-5 CASSPTTGGEETQYF
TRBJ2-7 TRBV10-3 CAISGGYEQYF
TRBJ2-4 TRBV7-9 CASSKSDVARVF
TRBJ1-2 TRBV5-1 CASSLGQGRPGPYGYTF
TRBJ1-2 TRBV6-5 CASMGGQYGYTF
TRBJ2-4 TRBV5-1 CASSPGQGQNIQYF
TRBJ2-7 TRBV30 CAWTQGLIGVSYEQYF
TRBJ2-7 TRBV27 CASSFLGGPLYEQYF
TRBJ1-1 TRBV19 CASSMQGNTEAFF
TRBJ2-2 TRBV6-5 CASSRNWGELFF
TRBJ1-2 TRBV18 CASSPQGDGGYTF
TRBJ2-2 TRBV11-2 CASSSRVGTPGTGELFF
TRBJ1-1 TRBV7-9 CASSLMGGTTEAFF
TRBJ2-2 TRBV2 CASGRQGFTGELFF
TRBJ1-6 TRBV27 CASSFTGDESPLHF